This T cell receptor (beta chain) was sequenced in a study of T cells in Graves' hyperthyroidism and ophthalmopathy. Trimming removed 2 bases at V and 7 bases at J, with 11 bases between. The V gene's germline CDR1 is DFQATT and CDR2 SNEGSKA (reference sequence). The length of the CDR3 is 13 residues. At least ten counts were recorded for this clonotype. Its antigen is unidentified. General study points: Among clonotypes expanded in thyroid above 0.001, most were also found in blood.

In making diagnoses, clinical symptoms, serum thyroxine and TRAb, thyroid ultrasound and orbital computed tomography were all used. The source material, RNA transcripts, was used to amplify TCR beta CDR3 regions. The HTBI set primed first-round TCR CDR3 RT-PCR. Each CDR3 protein is one row after TCRdb ran MiXCR on the multiplex PCR reads. The data show 500,000 to 600,000 distinct CDR3 sequences, with under 60% seen just once and roughly 20% held by the top ten. The specimen sequenced was peripheral blood or thyroid tissue (not recorded which). The TCR originated in an adult woman with Graves' disease, either hyperthyroidism or ophthalmopathy (not recorded which). The chain joins TRBV20-1 to TRBJ2-2; D not certain. The CDR3 loop is CSARQDRVGELFF. CDR3 coding DNA: TGCAGTGCTAGACAAGACCGGGTCGGGGAGCTGTTTTTT.